Here is one T cell receptor (beta chain) with its context. The V gene end was trimmed by 0 bases and the J gene end by 3 bases; junction bases not matched to a gene: 6. The germline V gene has CDR1 SGHRS and CDR2 YFSETQ. This CDR3 region has 16 residues. This sample was included in a study of graft-versus-host responses after intestinal transplantation. Clones were sequenced by immunoSEQ multiplex PCR, and TCRdb holds only the in-frame ones, with some missing. This table holds some 45,000 clones, roughly 95% found once. The clonotype originates from a human patient who received an intestinal transplant, so some T cells may come from the graft donor. The V and J genes are TRBV5-1 and TRBJ2-3; 8 bases are a match to TRBD1. The material was PBMCs, obtained 330 to 350 days after intestinal transplant. The CDR3 region is CASSLDTGGGTDTQYF. CDR3 bases: TGCGCCAGCAGCTTGGACACAGGGGGAGGTACAGATACGCAGTATTTT. The full variable domain, its missing parts supplied by reference TRBV5-1 and TRBJ2-3, is KAGVTQTPRYLIKTRGQQVTLSCSPISGHRSVSWYQQTPGQGLQFLFEYFSETQRNKGNFPGRFSGRQFSNSRSEMNVSTLELGDSALYLCASSLDTGGGTDTQYFGPGTRLTVL.